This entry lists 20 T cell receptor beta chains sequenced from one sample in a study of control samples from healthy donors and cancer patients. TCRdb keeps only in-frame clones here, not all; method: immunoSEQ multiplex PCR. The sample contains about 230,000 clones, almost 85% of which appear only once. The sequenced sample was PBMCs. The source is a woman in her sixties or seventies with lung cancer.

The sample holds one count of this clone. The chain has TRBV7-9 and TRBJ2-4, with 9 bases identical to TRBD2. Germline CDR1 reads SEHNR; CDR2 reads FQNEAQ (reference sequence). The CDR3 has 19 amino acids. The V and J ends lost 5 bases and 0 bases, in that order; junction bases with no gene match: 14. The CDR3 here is CASSLPTSGPTLAKNIQYF. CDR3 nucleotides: TGTGCCAGCAGCCTCCCGACTAGCGGACCCACTCTAGCCAAAAACATTCAGTACTTC.

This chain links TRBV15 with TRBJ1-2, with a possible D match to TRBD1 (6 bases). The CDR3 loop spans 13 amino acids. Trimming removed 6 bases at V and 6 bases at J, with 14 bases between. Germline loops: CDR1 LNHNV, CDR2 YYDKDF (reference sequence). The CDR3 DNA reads TGTGCCACCAGTCCGTCTACAGGGAATGGCTACACCTTC. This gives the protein CATSPSTGNGYTF.

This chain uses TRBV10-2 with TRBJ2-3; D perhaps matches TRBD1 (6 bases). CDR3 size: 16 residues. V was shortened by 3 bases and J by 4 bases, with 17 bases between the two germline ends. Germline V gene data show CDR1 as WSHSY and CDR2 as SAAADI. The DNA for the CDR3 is TGCGCCAGCAGTGAAGGTCACAGGGCGACCGCAGATACGCAGTATTTT. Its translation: CASSEGHRATADTQYF.

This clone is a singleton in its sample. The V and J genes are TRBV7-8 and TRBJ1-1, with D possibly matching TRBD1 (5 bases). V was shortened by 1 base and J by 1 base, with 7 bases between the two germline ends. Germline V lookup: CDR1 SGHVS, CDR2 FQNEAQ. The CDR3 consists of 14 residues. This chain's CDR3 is CASSLEGRNTEAFF. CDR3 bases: TGTGCCAGCAGCTTAGAGGGGCGGAACACTGAAGCTTTCTTT.

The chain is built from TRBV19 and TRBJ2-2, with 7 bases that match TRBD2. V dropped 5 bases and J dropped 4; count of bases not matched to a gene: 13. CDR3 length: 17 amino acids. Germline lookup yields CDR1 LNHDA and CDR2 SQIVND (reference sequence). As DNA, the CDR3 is TGTGCCAGTAGTCCCCGACGGCTAGCGGAGAGCACCGGGGAGCTGTTTTTT. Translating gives CASSPRRLAESTGELFF.

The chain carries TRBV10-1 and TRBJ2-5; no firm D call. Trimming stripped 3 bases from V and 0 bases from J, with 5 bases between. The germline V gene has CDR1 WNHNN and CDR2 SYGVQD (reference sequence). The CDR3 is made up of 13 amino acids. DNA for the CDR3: TGCGCCAGCAGTGACCCGTACCAAGAGACCCAGTACTTC. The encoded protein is CASSDPYQETQYF.

CDR3 DNA: TGCGCCAGCAGCCTCCTTTCTAAGGGCCAGCGGGACTTTTCCTACAATGAGCAGTTCTTC. It codes for CASSLLSKGQRDFSYNEQFF. V usage is TRBV4-1 and J usage is TRBJ2-1; 7 positions agree with TRBD2. CDR1 is MGHRA, CDR2 YSYEKL, per germline. Trimming took 4 bases from V and 1 from J; bases not matched to a gene: 19. This CDR3 is 20 amino acids long.

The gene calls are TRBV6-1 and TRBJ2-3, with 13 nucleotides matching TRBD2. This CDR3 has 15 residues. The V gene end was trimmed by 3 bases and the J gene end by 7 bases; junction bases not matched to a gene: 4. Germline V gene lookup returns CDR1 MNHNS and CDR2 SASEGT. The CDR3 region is CASSDMGLAGNTQYF. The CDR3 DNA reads TGTGCCAGCAGTGACATGGGACTAGCGGGAAATACGCAGTATTTT.

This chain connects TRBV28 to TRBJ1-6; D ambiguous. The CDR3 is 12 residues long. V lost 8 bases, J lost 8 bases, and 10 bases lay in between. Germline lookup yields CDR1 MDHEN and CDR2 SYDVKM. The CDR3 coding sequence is TGTGCCAGCCACATGGGGTATTCACCCCTCCACTTT. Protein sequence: CASHMGYSPLHF.

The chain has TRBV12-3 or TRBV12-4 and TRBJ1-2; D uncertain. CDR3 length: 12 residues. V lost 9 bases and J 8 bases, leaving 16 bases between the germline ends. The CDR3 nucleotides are TGTGCCAGTTGCAGTGGTCTCGGGGGCTACACCTTC. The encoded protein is CASCSGLGGYTF.

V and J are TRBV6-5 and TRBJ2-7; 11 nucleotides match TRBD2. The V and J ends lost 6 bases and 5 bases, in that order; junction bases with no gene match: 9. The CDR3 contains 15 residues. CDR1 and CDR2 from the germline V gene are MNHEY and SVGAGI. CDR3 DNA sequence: TGTGCCAGCAGCCTCCGACTAGCGGGGCTCGACGAGCAGTACTTC. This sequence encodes CASSLRLAGLDEQYF.

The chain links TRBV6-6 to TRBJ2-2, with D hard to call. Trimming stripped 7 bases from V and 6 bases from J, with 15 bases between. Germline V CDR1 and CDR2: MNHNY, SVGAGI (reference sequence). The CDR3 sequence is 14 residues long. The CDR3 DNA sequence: TGTGCCAGCACCATCCGGCAAGGGTCCGGGGAGCTGTTTTTT. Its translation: CASTIRQGSGELFF.

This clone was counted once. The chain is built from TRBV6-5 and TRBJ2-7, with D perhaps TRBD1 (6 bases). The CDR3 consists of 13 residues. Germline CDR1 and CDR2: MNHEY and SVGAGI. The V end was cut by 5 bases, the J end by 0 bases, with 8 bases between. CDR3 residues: CASSTDSSYEQYF. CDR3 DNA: TGTGCCAGCAGTACGGACAGCTCCTACGAGCAGTACTTC.

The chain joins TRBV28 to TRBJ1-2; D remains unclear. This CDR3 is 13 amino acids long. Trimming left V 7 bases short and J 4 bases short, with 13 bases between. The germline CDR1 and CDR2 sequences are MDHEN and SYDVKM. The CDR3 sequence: CASNPFGIYGYTF. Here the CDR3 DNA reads TGTGCCAGCAACCCCTTCGGTATCTATGGCTACACCTTC.

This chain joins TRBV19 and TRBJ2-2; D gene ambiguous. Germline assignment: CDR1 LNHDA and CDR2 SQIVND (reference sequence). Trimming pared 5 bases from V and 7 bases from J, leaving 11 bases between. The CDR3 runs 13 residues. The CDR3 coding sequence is TGTGCCAGTAGTCCCGACTTATTCGGGGAGCTGTTTTTT. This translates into CASSPDLFGELFF.

CDR3 region: CASSLLDRSSYEQYF. The CDR3 bases are TGCGCCAGCAGCCTGCTGGACAGGTCGTCCTACGAGCAGTACTTC. The gene calls are TRBV5-1 and TRBJ2-7, with TRBD1 matching 7 bases. V dropped 4 bases and J dropped 1; count of bases not matched to a gene: 8. Germline values: CDR1 SGHRS, CDR2 YFSETQ. CDR3 length: 15 amino acids.

The CDR3 spells CAGRALVHEQFF. CDR3 sequence (DNA): TGTGCCGGCCGAGCCCTCGTCCATGAGCAGTTCTTC. The J gene is TRBJ2-1, the V gene TRBV2, with D uncertain. Deletions cut 11 bases from V and 8 bases from J, with 16 bases between. The CDR3 has 12 amino acids. Per germline, CDR1 SNHLY and CDR2 FYNNEI.

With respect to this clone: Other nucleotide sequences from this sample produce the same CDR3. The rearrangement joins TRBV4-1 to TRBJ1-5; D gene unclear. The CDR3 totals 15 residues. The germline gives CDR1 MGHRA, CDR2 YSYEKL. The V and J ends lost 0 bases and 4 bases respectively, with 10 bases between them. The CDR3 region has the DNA TGCGCCAGCAGCCAAGATGGCAGTCAGAATCAGCCCCAGCATTTT. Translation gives CASSQDGSQNQPQHF.

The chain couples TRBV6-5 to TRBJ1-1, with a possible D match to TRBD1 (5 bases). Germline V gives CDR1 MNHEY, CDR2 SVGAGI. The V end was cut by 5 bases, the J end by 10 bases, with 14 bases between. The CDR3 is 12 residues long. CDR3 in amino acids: CASSPAGIGAFF. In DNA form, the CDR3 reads TGTGCCAGCAGTCCGGCAGGGATTGGAGCTTTCTTT.

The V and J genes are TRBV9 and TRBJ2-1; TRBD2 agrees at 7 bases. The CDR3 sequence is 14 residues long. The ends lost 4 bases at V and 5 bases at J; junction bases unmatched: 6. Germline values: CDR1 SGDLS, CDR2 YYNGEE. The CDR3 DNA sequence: TGTGCCAGCAGCCCTTGGGGGGGGGACAATGAGCAGTTCTTC. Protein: CASSPWGGDNEQFF.